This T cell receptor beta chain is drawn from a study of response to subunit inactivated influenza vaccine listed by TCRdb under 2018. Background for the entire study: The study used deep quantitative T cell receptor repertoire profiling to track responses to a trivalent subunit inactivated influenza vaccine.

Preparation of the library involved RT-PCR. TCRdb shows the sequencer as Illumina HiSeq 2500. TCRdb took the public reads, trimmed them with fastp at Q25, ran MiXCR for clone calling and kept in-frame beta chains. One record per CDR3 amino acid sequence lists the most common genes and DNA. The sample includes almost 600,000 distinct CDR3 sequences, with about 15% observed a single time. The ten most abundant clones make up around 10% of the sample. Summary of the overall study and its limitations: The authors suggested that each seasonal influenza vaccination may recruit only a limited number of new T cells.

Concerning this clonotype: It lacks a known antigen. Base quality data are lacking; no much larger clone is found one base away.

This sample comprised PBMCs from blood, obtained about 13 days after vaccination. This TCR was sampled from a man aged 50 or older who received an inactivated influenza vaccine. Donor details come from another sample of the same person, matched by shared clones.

The CDR3 reads CASSQGTVGDTQYF. The nucleotide sequence is given as TGCGCCAGCAGCCAAGGGACTGTTGGAGATACGCAGTATTTT. Rearrangement joined TRBV4-3 to TRBJ2-3; tentative D gene TRBD2, with 5 bases matching. V is clipped by 1 base and J by 5 bases, and the sequence between their germline boundaries is 10 bases long. From the cysteine up to the phenylalanine, the CDR3 has a length of 14 residues. Only the CDR3 region is kept as DNA, spanning 42 bases read in frame from base 1. Via the germline V gene, CDR1 is LGHNA and CDR2 YSLEER.